Listed here is a single TCR beta chain. The antigen it binds to is not known. There are no base qualities to consult, and no much larger clone falls within one base. The CDR3 regions of human TCRbeta chains were subjected to immunosequencing. In the authors' own workflow: TCRs in the repertoires were matched against a reference library of SARS-CoV-2-specific TCRs that had been generated with the MIRA antigen-specificity platform. Breadth meant the fraction of unique TCRs that were SARS-CoV-2-associated, whereas depth meant the fraction of total T cells that were SARS-CoV-2-associated. Each spike-specific TCR was assigned to its reactive spike region and to a CD4 or CD8 class using the MIRA data. Log10-transformed breadth and depth values were compared by one-way ANOVA with Sidak's multiple comparisons tests. TCRdb's version of the immuneACCESS table is confined to in-frame rearrangements and falls short of the full clone set. An unresolved V gene accounts for under half of the shortfall where checked; the remainder is of unknown origin. V, J and clone size derive from that table, while D and trimming were established from the DNA sequence. This sample gives about 110,000 clones in total; 80% to 95% of them show up just once. The ten biggest clones cover approximately 9.3% of the sample.

The data were taken from a study of T cell responses to AZD1222 COVID-19 vaccine (dated by TCRdb to the early 2020s). Regarding the study in general: TCR sequencing covered approximately 230 trial participants: 207 given two doses of AZD1222 and around 26 given two doses of MenACWY control vaccine. Trial participants were enrolled by age into subgroups of 18-55, 56-69 and 70-plus years, and roughly 150, 30 and 60 TCR-sequenced participants, respectively, were included in these subgroups. On the study overall, not on this receptor specifically: No day 14 peak-response samples were available, so repertoires were characterized only after the peak T cell response. The whole spike protein was spanned by vaccine-associated CD4 TCRs, and dominant responses were seen in regions 160-218 and 743-854. In the small 56-69-year group, the increase in depth fell short of significance, most likely because of low power. Participants were mostly white British and included more females than males, and it was suggested by the authors that clonal diversity may have been underestimated. A significant rise in spike-specific TCR breadth and depth was observed after two AZD1222 doses relative to day 0 and relative to MenACWY recipients. Nearly half of unique spike-specific TCRs reportedly recognized epitopes outside regions mutated in the B.1.351 and B.1.1.7 variants. Conclusions about previously exposed vaccinees were limited because only six or seven AZD1222 recipients were SARS-CoV-2 seropositive at baseline.

Via the germline V gene, CDR1 is MDHEN and CDR2 SYDVKM. Cut back by 6 bases and 0 bases, the V and J ends lie 11 bases apart. From the cysteine up to the phenylalanine, the CDR3 has a length of 14 residues. CDR3 DNA is the only sequence kept; it has 42 bases, read in frame from the first base. The time point label corresponds to: about 28 days (+/-7) after the second vaccine dose. AZD1222 recipients whose second dose came at about 4 weeks and those whose second dose came at about 12 weeks were combined into one group, since spike-specific TCR depth and breadth did not differ between the two schedules. Vaccinee samples came from UK trials COV001 and COV002, including a single-blind randomized controlled phase 2/3 trial of AZD1222 (ChAdOx1 nCoV-19) in healthy adults. Trial participant PBMC samples were collected at day 0 and day 28 after the second dose for TCRbeta chain sequencing.

This TCR derives from an adult who received the AZD1222 COVID-19 vaccine. Sequencing was performed on peripheral blood, taken 28 days after the second AZD1222 dose. The chain was built from TRBV28 and TRBJ1-2, with no D gene named confidently. The nucleotides are TGTGCCAGCAGCGCAGCTGGCCCTAACTATGGCTACACCTTC. Translated, this gives CASSAAGPNYGYTF.